This is a list of T cell receptor beta chains from one sample in a study of early T cells in non-severe SARS-CoV-2 infection. TCRdb analysed the 5' RACE reads with MiXCR anew, one entry per CDR3 protein. The sample carries roughly 40,000 distinct CDR3 sequences, roughly 5% recorded once. Sequencing was performed on whole blood. These receptors originate from an adult who was a healthcare worker with PCR-confirmed SARS-CoV-2 infection or an uninfected control (not recorded which). CDR3s include the opening cysteine and the closing phenylalanine or tryptophan. The D gene is left open where the match is weak. Clone size is given for some rows only: seen once, a few or many times, or a class if the clone is expanded.

v_gene: TRBV11-2
d_gene: -
j_gene: TRBJ2-2
abundance: many
CDR3nt: TGTGCCAGCAGCCAGCAGGGCGGGACAGTCACCGGGGAGCTGTTTTTT
CDR3aa: CASSQQGGTVTGELFF

v_gene: TRBV2
d_gene: TRBD1
j_gene: TRBJ1-2
abundance: many
CDR3nt: TGTGCCAGCAGTGACCTGGACAGGGGAGATGGCTACACCTTC
CDR3aa: CASSDLDRGDGYTF

v_gene: TRBV6-5
d_gene: -
j_gene: TRBJ1-6
abundance: -
CDR3nt: TGTGCCAGCAGACGACTTTATGACGGAGATAATTCACCCCTCCACTTT
CDR3aa: CASRRLYDGDNSPLHF

v_gene: TRBV20-1
d_gene: -
j_gene: TRBJ2-3
abundance: many
CDR3nt: TGCAGTGCCACAACAGATACGCAGTATTTT
CDR3aa: CSATTDTQYF

v_gene: TRBV5-1
d_gene: -
j_gene: TRBJ2-5
abundance: many
CDR3nt: TGCGCCAGCAGGCGAGAACAGGGTCTAGAGACCCAGTACTTC
CDR3aa: CASRREQGLETQYF

v_gene: TRBV1
d_gene: -
j_gene: TRBJ2-2
abundance: many
CDR3nt: TGCACCAGCACCGGAAAAGGAACAGGGGAGCTGTTTTTT
CDR3aa: CTSTGKGTGELFF

v_gene: TRBV6-6
d_gene: TRBD2
j_gene: TRBJ2-3
abundance: few
CDR3nt: TGTGCCAGCAGGAGCGGGGGGGCCGGAGATACGCAGTATTTT
CDR3aa: CASRSGGAGDTQYF

v_gene: TRBV4-1
d_gene: TRBD2
j_gene: TRBJ2-2
abundance: many
CDR3nt: TGCGCCAGCAGCACACTAGCGGGACGGCCCGGGGAGCTGTTTTTT
CDR3aa: CASSTLAGRPGELFF

v_gene: TRBV7-6
d_gene: -
j_gene: TRBJ1-1
abundance: many
CDR3nt: TGTGCCAGCAGCTTAGAACAGGGAGGGACTGAAGCTTTCTTT
CDR3aa: CASSLEQGGTEAFF

v_gene: TRBV7-2
d_gene: -
j_gene: TRBJ2-7
abundance: many
CDR3nt: TGTGCCAGCAGCCCAGGACTGCTCTACGAGCAGTACTTC
CDR3aa: CASSPGLLYEQYF

v_gene: TRBV7-9
d_gene: -
j_gene: TRBJ2-3
abundance: few
CDR3nt: TGTGCCAGCAGCTTGGGACGGACTTCTAGCACAGATACGCAGTATTTT
CDR3aa: CASSLGRTSSTDTQYF

v_gene: TRBV21-1
d_gene: -
j_gene: TRBJ2-1
abundance: few
CDR3nt: TGTGCCAGCAGCAAAGGGGGCGGGAGGGCCCCCTACAATGAGCAGTTCTTC
CDR3aa: CASSKGGGRAPYNEQFF

v_gene: TRBV5-1
d_gene: TRBD1
j_gene: TRBJ2-5
abundance: -
CDR3nt: TGCGCCAGCGGTAACCGGGACAGGGGGACCCAGTACTTC
CDR3aa: CASGNRDRGTQYF

v_gene: TRBV28
d_gene: TRBD2
j_gene: TRBJ2-3
abundance: -
CDR3nt: TGTGCCAGCGGGACTAGCCGGGGCACAGATACGCAGTATTTT
CDR3aa: CASGTSRGTDTQYF

v_gene: TRBV20-1
d_gene: -
j_gene: TRBJ1-1
abundance: many
CDR3nt: TGCAGTGCTAGAGATCTGGGCAGGGGCAACACTGAAGCTTTCTTT
CDR3aa: CSARDLGRGNTEAFF

v_gene: TRBV12-3/TRBV12-4
d_gene: TRBD2
j_gene: TRBJ2-1
abundance: many
CDR3nt: TGTGCCAGCACCCCGGGTAGCGGGCGTCACAATGAGCAGTTCTTC
CDR3aa: CASTPGSGRHNEQFF

v_gene: TRBV3-1
d_gene: TRBD1
j_gene: TRBJ1-6
abundance: few
CDR3nt: TGTGCCAGCAGCTCCGGGACAGAATTTTCACCCCTCCACTTT
CDR3aa: CASSSGTEFSPLHF

v_gene: TRBV28
d_gene: TRBD1
j_gene: TRBJ2-3
abundance: many
CDR3nt: TGTGCCAGCAGTGGACAGGGGGCGATAGATACGCAGTATTTT
CDR3aa: CASSGQGAIDTQYF

v_gene: TRBV19
d_gene: -
j_gene: TRBJ2-7
abundance: many
CDR3nt: TGTGCCAGTAGTAAAGCTGCAGGCCGCTCCTACGAGCAGTACTTC
CDR3aa: CASSKAAGRSYEQYF

v_gene: TRBV29-1
d_gene: -
j_gene: TRBJ2-1
abundance: -
CDR3nt: TGCAGCGTTGAATACGTTACCAATGAGCAGTTCTTC
CDR3aa: CSVEYVTNEQFF

v_gene: TRBV5-1
d_gene: TRBD2
j_gene: TRBJ2-5
abundance: -
CDR3nt: TGCGCCAGCAGCGGGGGACTAGCAGAGACCCAGTACTTC
CDR3aa: CASSGGLAETQYF

v_gene: TRBV5-1
d_gene: -
j_gene: TRBJ2-2
abundance: many
CDR3nt: TGCGCCAGCAGCTTCGAGACTACCGGGGAGCTGTTTTTT
CDR3aa: CASSFETTGELFF

v_gene: TRBV5-1
d_gene: -
j_gene: TRBJ2-5
abundance: -
CDR3nt: TGCGCCAGCAGCTTGTCGGGATCTGGGGAGACCCAGTACTTC
CDR3aa: CASSLSGSGETQYF

v_gene: TRBV7-8
d_gene: TRBD2
j_gene: TRBJ2-2
abundance: -
CDR3nt: TGTGCCAGCAGCCCCTCGCTCAGGGAGGGTCCCGGGGAGCTGTTTTTT
CDR3aa: CASSPSLREGPGELFF

v_gene: TRBV4-1
d_gene: -
j_gene: TRBJ2-2
abundance: many
CDR3nt: TGCGCCAGCAGCCAAATCACTAGTTTATACGGGGAGCTGTTTTTT
CDR3aa: CASSQITSLYGELFF

v_gene: TRBV7-3
d_gene: TRBD2
j_gene: TRBJ2-5
abundance: few
CDR3nt: TGTGCCAGCAGCTTGACTAGCTGGCCGCAAGAGACCCAGTACTTC
CDR3aa: CASSLTSWPQETQYF

v_gene: TRBV18
d_gene: TRBD2
j_gene: TRBJ2-1
abundance: many
CDR3nt: TGTGCCAGCTCACGAGGACTAGCGGGGTACAATGAGCAGTTCTTC
CDR3aa: CASSRGLAGYNEQFF

v_gene: TRBV5-6
d_gene: -
j_gene: TRBJ1-1
abundance: many
CDR3nt: TGTGCCAGCAGCAGGAACACTGAAGCTTTCTTT
CDR3aa: CASSRNTEAFF

v_gene: TRBV3-1
d_gene: TRBD1
j_gene: TRBJ1-2
abundance: few
CDR3nt: TGTGCCAGCAGTCACAGGGGAGACTATGGCTACACCTTC
CDR3aa: CASSHRGDYGYTF

v_gene: TRBV5-1
d_gene: -
j_gene: TRBJ2-6
abundance: few
CDR3nt: TGCGCCAGCAGCTTGGAAGGCTCTGGGGCCAACGTCCTGACTTTC
CDR3aa: CASSLEGSGANVLTF

v_gene: TRBV28
d_gene: TRBD2
j_gene: TRBJ2-1
abundance: few
CDR3nt: TGTGCCAGCAGTCTCCGACTAGCGGGAGGGCCTGGTGAGCAGTTCTTC
CDR3aa: CASSLRLAGGPGEQFF

v_gene: TRBV12-3/TRBV12-4
d_gene: TRBD2
j_gene: TRBJ2-5
abundance: many
CDR3nt: TGTGCCAGCAGCAGGGACTACCTAGAGACCCAGTACTTC
CDR3aa: CASSRDYLETQYF

v_gene: TRBV20-1
d_gene: TRBD1
j_gene: TRBJ1-5
abundance: many
CDR3nt: TGCAGTGCTAGAGTAACAGGGGGACAGCCCCAGCATTTT
CDR3aa: CSARVTGGQPQHF

v_gene: TRBV28
d_gene: -
j_gene: TRBJ1-2
abundance: many
CDR3nt: TGTGCCAGCACGCGAGGGACCGGCTACACCTTC
CDR3aa: CASTRGTGYTF

v_gene: TRBV4-3
d_gene: TRBD2
j_gene: TRBJ2-7
abundance: many
CDR3nt: TGCGCCAGCAGCCAAGAAAGGACTAGCGGGGGTTCTGCGTACGAGCAGTACTTC
CDR3aa: CASSQERTSGGSAYEQYF

v_gene: TRBV12-3/TRBV12-4
d_gene: -
j_gene: TRBJ2-1
abundance: medium-sized
CDR3nt: TGTGCCAGCAGTTTTGGACGCTACAATGAGCAGTTCTTC
CDR3aa: CASSFGRYNEQFF

v_gene: TRBV9
d_gene: -
j_gene: TRBJ2-1
abundance: few
CDR3nt: TGTGCCAGCAGCGCAACTAGGGGTGAGCAGTTCTTC
CDR3aa: CASSATRGEQFF

v_gene: TRBV29-1
d_gene: TRBD2
j_gene: TRBJ2-7
abundance: -
CDR3nt: TGCAGCGTTCTCACTCCGGGACTAGATATAAGGAGCTCCTACGAGCAGTACTTC
CDR3aa: CSVLTPGLDIRSSYEQYF

v_gene: TRBV2
d_gene: -
j_gene: TRBJ1-6
abundance: many
CDR3nt: TGTGCCAGCAGTGCCGGGGGGGAATATAATTCACCCCTCCACTTT
CDR3aa: CASSAGGEYNSPLHF

v_gene: TRBV2
d_gene: -
j_gene: TRBJ2-7
abundance: medium-sized
CDR3nt: TGTGCCAACAAGAGGGACAACGGGTACGAGCAGTACTTC
CDR3aa: CANKRDNGYEQYF

v_gene: TRBV5-1
d_gene: -
j_gene: TRBJ1-6
abundance: many
CDR3nt: TGCGCCAGCAGCTTGTATGGACCACCCCTCCACTTT
CDR3aa: CASSLYGPPLHF

v_gene: TRBV7-9
d_gene: -
j_gene: TRBJ2-7
abundance: -
CDR3nt: TGTGCCAGCGGACCCTCTGGCGAGCAGTACTTC
CDR3aa: CASGPSGEQYF

v_gene: TRBV3-1
d_gene: -
j_gene: TRBJ2-7
abundance: -
CDR3nt: TGTGCCAGCACGTCCGCCTACGAGCAGTACTTC
CDR3aa: CASTSAYEQYF

v_gene: TRBV19
d_gene: -
j_gene: TRBJ2-3
abundance: many
CDR3nt: TGTGCCACCCTGGGGCGGGACACAGATACGCAGTATTTT
CDR3aa: CATLGRDTDTQYF

v_gene: TRBV7-8
d_gene: -
j_gene: TRBJ2-7
abundance: few
CDR3nt: TGTGCCAGCAGCCCCGTGAACGCGGGCTACGAGCAGTACTTC
CDR3aa: CASSPVNAGYEQYF

v_gene: TRBV18
d_gene: -
j_gene: TRBJ2-7
abundance: few
CDR3nt: TGTGCCAGCTCAGCGGGACGTTTAACCTACGAGCAGTACTTC
CDR3aa: CASSAGRLTYEQYF

v_gene: TRBV19
d_gene: -
j_gene: TRBJ2-3
abundance: many
CDR3nt: TGTGCCAGTAGTATACCGCGCACAGATACGCAGTATTTT
CDR3aa: CASSIPRTDTQYF

v_gene: TRBV7-2
d_gene: -
j_gene: TRBJ2-1
abundance: -
CDR3nt: TGTGCCAGCAGCCGCGGCGGGACTGGGAACAATGAGCAGTTCTTC
CDR3aa: CASSRGGTGNNEQFF

v_gene: TRBV11-3
d_gene: TRBD2
j_gene: TRBJ2-1
abundance: -
CDR3nt: TGTGCCAGCAGCTTGAGTAGCGGGGTGCAGTTCTTC
CDR3aa: CASSLSSGVQFF

v_gene: TRBV27
d_gene: -
j_gene: TRBJ1-2
abundance: many
CDR3nt: TGTGCCAGCAGTCCTCTGGCAGGGGCGACCTATGGCTACACCTTC
CDR3aa: CASSPLAGATYGYTF

v_gene: TRBV11-2
d_gene: TRBD2
j_gene: TRBJ2-1
abundance: many
CDR3nt: TGTGCCAGCAGCGCTGCGCCAGCGGGGGGACGACTCTCCTACAATGAGCAGTTCTTC
CDR3aa: CASSAAPAGGRLSYNEQFF

v_gene: TRBV6-4
d_gene: TRBD2
j_gene: TRBJ2-3
abundance: few
CDR3nt: TGTGCCAGCAGTGACTTAAGCGGGGGGGCCCCTGATACGCAGTATTTT
CDR3aa: CASSDLSGGAPDTQYF

v_gene: TRBV7-2
d_gene: -
j_gene: TRBJ2-1
abundance: many
CDR3nt: TGTGCCAGCAGCTCGTGGGGGGGCTTGATGAATGAGCAGTTCTTC
CDR3aa: CASSSWGGLMNEQFF

v_gene: TRBV7-2
d_gene: -
j_gene: TRBJ2-2
abundance: few
CDR3nt: TGTGCCAGCAGCTCTCCCGATAACGGGGAGCTGTTTTTT
CDR3aa: CASSSPDNGELFF